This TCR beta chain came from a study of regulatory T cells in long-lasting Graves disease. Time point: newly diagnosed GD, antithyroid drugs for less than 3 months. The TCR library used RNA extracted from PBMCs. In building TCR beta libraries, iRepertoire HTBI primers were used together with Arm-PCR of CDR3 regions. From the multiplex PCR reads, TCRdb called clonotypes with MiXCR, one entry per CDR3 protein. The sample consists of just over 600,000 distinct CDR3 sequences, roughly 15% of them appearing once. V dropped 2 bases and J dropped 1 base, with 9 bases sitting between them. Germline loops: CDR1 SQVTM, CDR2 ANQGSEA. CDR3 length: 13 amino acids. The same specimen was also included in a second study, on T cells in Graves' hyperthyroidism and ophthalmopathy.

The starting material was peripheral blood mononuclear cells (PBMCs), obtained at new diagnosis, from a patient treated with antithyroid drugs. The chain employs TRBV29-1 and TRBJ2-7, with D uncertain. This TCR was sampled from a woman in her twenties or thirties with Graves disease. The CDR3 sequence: CSVESVTSYEQYF. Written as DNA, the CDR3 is TGCAGCGTTGAATCGGTGACGTCCTACGAGCAGTACTTC.